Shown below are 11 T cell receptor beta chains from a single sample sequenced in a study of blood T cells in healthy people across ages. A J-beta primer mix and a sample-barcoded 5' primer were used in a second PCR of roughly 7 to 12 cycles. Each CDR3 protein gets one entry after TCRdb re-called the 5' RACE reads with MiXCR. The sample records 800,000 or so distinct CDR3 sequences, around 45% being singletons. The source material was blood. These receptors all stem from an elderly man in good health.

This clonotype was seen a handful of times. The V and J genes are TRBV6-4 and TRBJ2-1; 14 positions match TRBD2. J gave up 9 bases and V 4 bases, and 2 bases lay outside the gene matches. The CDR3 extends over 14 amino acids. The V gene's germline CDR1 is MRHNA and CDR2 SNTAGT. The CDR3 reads CASSGLAGGSEQFF. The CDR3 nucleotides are TGTGCCAGCAGTGGACTAGCGGGAGGGTCTGAGCAGTTCTTC.

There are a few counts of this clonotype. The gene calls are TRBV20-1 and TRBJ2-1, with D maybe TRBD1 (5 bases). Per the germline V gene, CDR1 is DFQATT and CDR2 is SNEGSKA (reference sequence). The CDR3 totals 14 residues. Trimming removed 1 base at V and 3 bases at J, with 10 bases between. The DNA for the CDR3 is TGCAGTGCTAGAGTTCACAGGTTCTACAATGAGCAGTTCTTC. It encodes CSARVHRFYNEQFF.

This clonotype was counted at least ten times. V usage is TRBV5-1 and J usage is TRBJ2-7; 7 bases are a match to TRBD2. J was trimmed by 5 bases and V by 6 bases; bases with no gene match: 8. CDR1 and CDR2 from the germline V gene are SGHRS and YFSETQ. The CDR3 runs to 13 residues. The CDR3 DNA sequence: TGCGCCAGCAAGGAGCGGGACGGCGACGAGCAGTACTTC. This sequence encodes CASKERDGDEQYF.

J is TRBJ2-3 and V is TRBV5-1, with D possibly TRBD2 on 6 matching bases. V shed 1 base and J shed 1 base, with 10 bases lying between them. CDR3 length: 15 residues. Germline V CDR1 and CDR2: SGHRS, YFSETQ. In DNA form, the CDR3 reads TGCGCCAGCAGCTTGAAGGCTAGCGGCACAGATACGCAGTATTTT. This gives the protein CASSLKASGTDTQYF.

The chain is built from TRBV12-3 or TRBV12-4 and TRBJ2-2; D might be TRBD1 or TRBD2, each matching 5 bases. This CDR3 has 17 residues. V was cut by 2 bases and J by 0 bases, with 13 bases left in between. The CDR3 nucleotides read TGTGCCAGCAGTTTAAATAGGGGACCTCCGAACACCGGGGAGCTGTTTTTT. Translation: CASSLNRGPPNTGELFF.

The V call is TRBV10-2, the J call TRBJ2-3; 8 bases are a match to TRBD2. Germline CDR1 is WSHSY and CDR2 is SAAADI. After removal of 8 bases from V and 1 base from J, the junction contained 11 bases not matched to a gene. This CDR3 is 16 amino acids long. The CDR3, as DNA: TGCGCCAGCGGGCGATCGGGACTAGGGGGCACAGATACGCAGTATTTT. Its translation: CASGRSGLGGTDTQYF.

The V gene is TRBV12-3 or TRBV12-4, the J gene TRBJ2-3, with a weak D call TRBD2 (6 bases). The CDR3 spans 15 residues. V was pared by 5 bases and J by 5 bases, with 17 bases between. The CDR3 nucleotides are TGTGCCAGCAGTCCGAACTCGGGAGTCGAAGATACGCAGTATTTT. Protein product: CASSPNSGVEDTQYF.

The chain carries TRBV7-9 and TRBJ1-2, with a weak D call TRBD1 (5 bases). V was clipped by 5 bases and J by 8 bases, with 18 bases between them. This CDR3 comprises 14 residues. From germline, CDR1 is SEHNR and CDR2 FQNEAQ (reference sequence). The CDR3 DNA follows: TGTGCCAGCAGCACTGGAGCCAGGGTCGGGGGCTACACCTTC. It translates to CASSTGARVGGYTF.

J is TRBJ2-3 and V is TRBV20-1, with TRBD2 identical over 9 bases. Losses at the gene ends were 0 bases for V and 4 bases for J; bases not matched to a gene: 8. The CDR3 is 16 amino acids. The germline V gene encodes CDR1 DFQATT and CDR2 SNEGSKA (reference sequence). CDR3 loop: CSARDSSGSVSDTQYF. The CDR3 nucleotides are TGCAGTGCTAGAGATAGTAGCGGGAGTGTATCAGATACGCAGTATTTT.

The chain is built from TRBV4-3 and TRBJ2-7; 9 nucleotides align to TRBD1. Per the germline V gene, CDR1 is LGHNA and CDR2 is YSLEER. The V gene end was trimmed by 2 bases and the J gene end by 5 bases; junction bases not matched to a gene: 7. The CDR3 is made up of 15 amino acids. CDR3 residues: CASSQPDRGNHEQYF. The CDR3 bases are TGCGCCAGCAGCCAACCGGACAGGGGTAACCACGAGCAGTACTTC.

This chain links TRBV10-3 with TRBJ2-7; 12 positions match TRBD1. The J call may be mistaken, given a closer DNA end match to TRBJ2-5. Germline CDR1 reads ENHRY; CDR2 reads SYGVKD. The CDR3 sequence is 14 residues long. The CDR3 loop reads CAIRGTGGLETQYF. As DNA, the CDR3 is TGTGCCATCAGGGGGACAGGGGGCTTAGAGACCCAGTACTTC.